What follows is one T cell receptor beta chain and its context. This sample was taken from a study of blood T cell repertoires in COVID-19. On the study more broadly: COVID-19 samples collected from the United States, Italy and Spain covered acute and convalescent phases.

Method: immunoSEQ multiplex PCR; TCRdb's copy keeps in-frame clones and lacks some. Of about 270,000 clones listed, 91% are singletons. Germline trimming cut 5 bases from V and 9 bases from J; bases unmatched to any gene: 14. This CDR3 is 15 amino acids long. This sequence was found in a young adult with COVID-19, enrolled during active disease. What was sequenced was peripheral blood. This chain connects TRBV6-7 to TRBJ2-5, with 8 bases matching TRBD1. TRBV6-7 is an ORF; its function is uncertain. The CDR3 loop reads CASSTGTGHLRAQYF. CDR3 nucleotides: TGTGCCAGCAGTACGGGGACAGGCCACCTTCGGGCCCAGTACTTC.